The clone carrying this T cell receptor (beta chain) was seen ten or more times. CDR3 regions were amplified by Arm-PCR using iRepertoire HTBI primers to build TCR beta libraries. One entry per CDR3 protein results from TCRdb running MiXCR on the multiplex PCR reads. The sample includes roughly 560,000 distinct CDR3 sequences, roughly 16% seen only once; the top ten take roughly 25%. CDR1 is DFQATT and CDR2 is SNEGSKA in the germline V gene (reference sequence). V lost 0 bases and J lost 10, with 10 bases in between. The CDR3 spans 12 residues. This specimen belongs to a study of regulatory T cells in long-lasting Graves disease. Time point described: newly diagnosed GD, antithyroid drugs for less than 3 months. PBMCs provided the RNA from which the TCR library was made. An endocrinology department located in Xi'an, China, was where the patients came from. This sample also belongs to another study, concerning T cells in Graves' hyperthyroidism and ophthalmopathy. From that second work: Diagnoses used clinical symptoms, serum thyroxine and TRAb, thyroid ultrasound and orbital computed tomography.

The TCR was taken from a woman aged 35-65 years with Graves disease. V is TRBV20-1 and J is TRBJ2-1; no clear D gene. The material was peripheral blood mononuclear cells (PBMCs), obtained at new diagnosis, from a patient treated with antithyroid drugs. In nucleotides, the CDR3 is TGCAGTGCTAGAGAACCTGGGATGGAGCAGTTCTTC. Amino acids: CSAREPGMEQFF.